This T cell receptor (beta chain) comes out of a study of T-cell reconstitution after alpha-beta-depleted transplantation in children (dated by TCRdb to the mid-2010s). With respect to the entire study: Using TCR repertoire profiling, the study followed T-cell immune reconstitution in a quantitative way in children after TCRalphabeta/CD19-depleted allogeneic hematopoietic cell transplantation.

This clonotype has ten or more counts. This receptor's antigen is unknown. The record has no base qualities; no much larger clone is one base away. The library was prepared using PCR. The instrument given in TCRdb is Illumina HiSeq 2500. TCR library preparation used molecular barcoding, with unique molecular identifiers applied to normalize quantification of the TCRbeta repertoire. The public reads were reprocessed in TCRdb via fastp at Q25 and MiXCR, keeping in-frame beta chains. Each CDR3 protein gets just one entry, which takes the most common genes and DNA from the rows behind it. This sample comprises fewer than 200,000 distinct CDR3 sequences, roughly 7.5% of them detected only once. The leading ten clones occupy over 2.5% of the sample. The germline V gene specifies LGHNA as CDR1 and YSLEER as CDR2. Measured from the cysteine to the phenylalanine, the CDR3 is 14 residues long. Just CDR3 DNA is preserved here, 42 bases in frame from base 1. V loses 0 bases, J loses 2 bases, and the germline ends lie 6 bases apart.

This receptor was identified in a human donor who donated a stem cell graft to a child with Wiskott-Aldrich syndrome. The source material was PBMCs from the stem cell graft donor, sampled from the stem cell graft. The chain joins TRBV4-3 to TRBJ2-3, with no D gene named confidently. The CDR3 region reads CASSQDHPTDTQYF. The DNA sequence reads TGCGCCAGCAGCCAAGACCATCCCACAGATACGCAGTATTTT.